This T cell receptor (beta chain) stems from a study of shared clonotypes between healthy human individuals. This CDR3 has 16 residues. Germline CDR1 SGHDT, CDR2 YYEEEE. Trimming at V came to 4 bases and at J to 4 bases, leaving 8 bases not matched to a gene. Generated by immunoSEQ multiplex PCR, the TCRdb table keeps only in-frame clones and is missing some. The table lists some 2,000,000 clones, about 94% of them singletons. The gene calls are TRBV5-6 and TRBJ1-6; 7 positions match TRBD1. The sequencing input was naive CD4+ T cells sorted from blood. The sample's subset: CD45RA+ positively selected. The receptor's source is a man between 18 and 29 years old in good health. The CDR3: CASSRSGQPYNSPLHF. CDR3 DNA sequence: TGTGCCAGCAGCCGGTCGGGACAGCCTTATAATTCACCCCTCCACTTT.